The 12 T cell receptor beta chains given below trace back to one sample, sequenced in a study of OX40 agonist ivuxolimab in advanced cancers. Generated by immunoSEQ multiplex PCR, the TCRdb table keeps only in-frame clones and is missing some. The sample holds approximately 52,000 clones, 83% seen once. Specimen: CD4+ or CD8+ T cells sorted from blood, collected in a trial of the OX40 agonist ivuxolimab. The receptors were gathered from an adult with an advanced solid tumor such as melanoma, head and neck, liver or kidney cancer.

The V call is TRBV7-2, the J call TRBJ2-7; D might be TRBD1 or TRBD2, each matching 6 bases. With 2 bases removed from V and 6 bases from J, the gap between germline ends came to 20 bases. From germline, CDR1 is SGHTA and CDR2 FQGNSA. The CDR3 extends over 16 amino acids. The CDR3 sequence: CASSLMGGQAPLEQYF. CDR3 DNA sequence: TGTGCCAGCAGCTTAATGGGGGGCCAGGCCCCACTCGAGCAGTACTTC. Full variable domain (rest looked up from reference TRBV7-2 and TRBJ2-7): GAGVSQSPSNKVTEKGKDVELRCDPISGHTALYWYRQSLGQGLEFLIYFQGNSAPDKSGLPSDRFSAERTGGSVSTLTIQRTQQEDSAVYLCASSLMGGQAPLEQYFGPGTRLTVT.

This clone was detected only a few times. This chain connects TRBV7-6 to TRBJ1-5, with unresolved D. The CDR3 consists of 12 residues. V was cut by 0 bases and J by 7 bases, with 4 bases left in between. The V gene's germline CDR1 is SGHVS and CDR2 FNYEAQ. CDR3 region: CASSLAGQPQHF. The DNA of the CDR3 is TGTGCCAGCAGCTTAGCCGGACAGCCCCAGCATTTT.

The V and J genes are TRBV30 and TRBJ1-6, with D uncertain. The CDR3 is made up of 12 amino acids. The V end was cut by 4 bases, the J end by 13 bases, with 14 bases between. Germline values: CDR1 GTSNPN, CDR2 SVGIG (reference sequence). The CDR3 spells CAWMRDGSPLHF. The CDR3 bases are TGTGCCTGGATGAGAGACGGTTCGCCCCTCCACTTT.

This chain joins TRBV5-6 and TRBJ1-1, with 9 bases matching TRBD1. V gave up 4 bases and J gave up 4 bases; unmatched junction bases: 11. Germline V CDR1 and CDR2: SGHDT, YYEEEE. The CDR3 length is 16 residues. The CDR3, as DNA: TGTGCCAGCAGCCTGGACAGGGGTTATCCTGGCACTGAAGCTTTCTTT. Translation: CASSLDRGYPGTEAFF.

The count of this clone is one. The chain links TRBV5-6 to TRBJ2-1; D is uncertain. The V gene lost 2 bases and the J gene lost 4 bases, with 7 bases spanning the gap. The length of the CDR3 is 13 residues. CDR1 is SGHDT, CDR2 YYEEEE, per germline. CDR3 sequence: CASSLTEYNEQFF. The CDR3 bases are TGTGCCAGCAGCTTAACAGAGTACAATGAGCAGTTCTTC.

V usage is TRBV9 and J usage is TRBJ2-1; 13 nucleotides match TRBD2. V shed 0 bases, J shed 4 bases, and the junction held 4 bases outside the gene matches. This CDR3 has 17 amino acids. Germline CDR1 and CDR2: SGDLS and YYNGEE. CDR3 DNA sequence: TGTGCCAGCAGCGTAGGACTAGCGGGGGGCCTTTACAATGAGCAGTTCTTC. It yields the protein CASSVGLAGGLYNEQFF.

This chain uses TRBV7-2 with TRBJ2-5, with D tentatively TRBD2 (5 bases). The CDR3 totals 14 residues. The V and J ends lost 5 bases and 2 bases respectively, with 12 bases between them. In germline, CDR1 is SGHTA, CDR2 FQGNSA. CDR3 in amino acids: CASSLRPGQETQYF. Written as DNA, the CDR3 is TGTGCCAGCAGCCTCCGTCCGGGGCAAGAGACCCAGTACTTC. Full variable domain (missing parts from reference TRBV7-2 and TRBJ2-5): GAGVSQSPSNKVTEKGKDVELRCDPISGHTALYWYRQSLGQGLEFLIYFQGNSAPDKSGLPSDRFSAERTGGSVSTLTIQRTQQEDSAVYLCASSLRPGQETQYFGPGTRLLVL.

The chain carries TRBV6-6 and TRBJ1-5; 7 nucleotides match TRBD1. Germline trimming cut 8 bases from V and 3 bases from J; bases unmatched to any gene: 7. The CDR3 totals 14 residues. The germline gives CDR1 MNHNY, CDR2 SVGAGI (reference sequence). CDR3 residues: CASSRTGDNQPQHF. The CDR3 bases are TGTGCCAGCTCTCGGACAGGAGACAATCAGCCCCAGCATTTT.

V and J are TRBV11-3 and TRBJ2-4; no reliable D call. The V and J ends lost 0 bases and 4 bases respectively, with 4 bases between them. This CDR3 has 13 amino acids. The germline gives CDR1 SGHNT, CDR2 YENEEA. In DNA, the CDR3 is TGTGCCAGCAGCTTAGATCAGAAAAACATTCAGTACTTC. Protein: CASSLDQKNIQYF.

This clone was seen just once. The chain recombines TRBV30 with TRBJ2-7; D is possibly TRBD1 (5 bases). Germline CDR1 reads GTSNPN; CDR2 reads SVGIG (reference sequence). This CDR3 has 13 residues. The V and J ends lost 0 bases and 6 bases respectively, with 12 bases between them. This CDR3 is CAWSVRSQGEQYF. The CDR3 nucleotides are TGTGCCTGGAGTGTACGGTCCCAGGGCGAGCAGTACTTC.

The chain joins TRBV7-2 to TRBJ1-2; D is ambiguous. Trimming took 5 bases from V and 8 from J, leaving 15 bases between them. CDR3 length: 13 amino acids. Germline assignment: CDR1 SGHTA and CDR2 FQGNSA. CDR3 DNA: TGTGCCAGCAGCCAGACCGTCACCGACGGCTACACCTTC. Its protein is CASSQTVTDGYTF.

The rearrangement links TRBV11-3 to TRBJ2-1; D call uncertain. Trimming shortened V by 4 bases and J by 4 bases, and 8 bases separated the two germline ends. The germline V gene encodes CDR1 SGHNT and CDR2 YENEEA. The CDR3 extends over 13 amino acids. DNA of the CDR3: TGTGCCAGCAGCTCGCCAATGTACAATGAGCAGTTCTTC. Translated: CASSSPMYNEQFF.